A selection of T cell receptor beta chains follows, all from one sample in a study of persistence of HIV-infected CD4 T cells. These TCRs are of unknown antigen specificity. Data came from immunoSEQ multiplex PCR; TCRdb stores just in-frame clones and leaves some out. This table has approximately 13,000 clones, 65% to 75% appearing once. The source material was CD4+ T cells sorted from PBMCs after roughly 18-hour stimulation, sampled from a patient who received antiretroviral therapy. Receptors were obtained from an adult man with HIV who was CMV-seropositive. Each CDR3 is given with its conserved first and last residue. A D gene is named only where the DNA matches it firmly. Only part of the rows carry a size: once, few, many, or a class if the clone is expanded.

abundance,j_gene,v_gene,d_gene,CDR3aa,CDR3nt
NA,TRBJ2-7,TRBV28,TRBD2,CASRTGGADEQYF,TGTGCCAGCCGGACGGGGGGGGCCGACGAGCAGTACTTC
NA,TRBJ2-5,TRBV7-2,TRBD1,CASSLGQGETQYF,TGTGCCAGCAGCTTGGGACAGGGGGAGACCCAGTACTTC
few,TRBJ2-1,TRBV12-3/TRBV12-4,NA,CASSLENEQFF,TGTGCCAGCAGTTTGGAAAATGAGCAGTTCTTC
NA,TRBJ1-2,TRBV12-2,NA,CASRRTRTGGATYGYTF,TGTGCAAGTCGCCGAACTAGGACAGGGGGAGCCACCTATGGCTACACCTTC
medium-sized,TRBJ2-6,TRBV7-2,TRBD1,CASSPRDRLSGANVLTF,TGTGCCAGCAGCCCCCGGGACAGGCTCTCTGGGGCCAACGTCCTGACTTTC
NA,TRBJ2-3,TRBV5-1,TRBD1,CASSLLENRGSTDTQYF,TGCGCCAGCAGCTTACTTGAGAACAGGGGATCCACAGATACGCAGTATTTT
NA,TRBJ1-3,TRBV5-1,NA,CASSGGLLDSGNTIYF,TGCGCCAGCAGCGGAGGACTGCTTGACTCTGGAAACACCATATATTTT
NA,TRBJ1-6,TRBV27,NA,CASSLSQGLGIPLHF,TGTGCCAGCAGTTTATCCCAGGGATTGGGCATTCCCCTCCACTTT
once,TRBJ2-3,TRBV28,TRBD2,CASRRLAGGPRTDTQYF,TGTGCCAGCAGACGTCTAGCGGGGGGGCCCCGCACAGATACGCAGTATTTT
NA,TRBJ1-2,TRBV2,NA,CASSQSRQAIDGYTF,TGTGCCAGCAGTCAATCCCGGCAGGCGATAGATGGCTACACCTTC
NA,TRBJ2-2,TRBV9,TRBD1,CASSAGTGQGVSGELFF,TGTGCCAGCAGCGCCGGGACCGGACAGGGGGTGTCCGGGGAGCTGTTTTTT
NA,TRBJ2-3,TRBV5-1,TRBD2,CASSNPGGALDTQYF,TGCGCCAGCAGCAACCCGGGGGGGGCGTTAGATACGCAGTATTTT
once,TRBJ1-4,TRBV6-5,NA,CASWNRPATNEKLFF,TGTGCCAGTTGGAATAGACCCGCAACTAATGAAAAACTGTTTTTT
NA,TRBJ1-2,TRBV29-1,NA,CSVLQIIGGGGYYGYTF,TGCAGCGTACTACAGATAATTGGTGGCGGAGGATACTATGGCTACACCTTC
few,TRBJ2-3,TRBV19,TRBD2,CASSTPGLAGADTQYF,TGTGCCAGTAGCACCCCCGGACTAGCGGGCGCAGATACGCAGTATTTT
NA,TRBJ2-7,TRBV27,NA,CASSLKEGGHYEQYF,TGTGCCAGCAGTTTAAAGGAGGGGGGGCACTACGAGCAGTACTTC
NA,TRBJ2-7,TRBV28,NA,CASSPPMEYEQYF,TGTGCCAGCAGTCCCCCGATGGAGTACGAGCAGTACTTC
NA,TRBJ2-1,TRBV18,NA,CASSPALYNEQFF,TGTGCCAGCTCACCGGCTCTTTACAATGAGCAGTTCTTC
NA,TRBJ1-2,TRBV18,TRBD1,CASSPGTGGVYGYTF,TGTGCCAGCTCACCAGGGACAGGGGGAGTTTATGGCTACACCTTC
NA,TRBJ1-4,TRBV7-6,TRBD1,CASSLGAGTGEKSLFF,TGTGCCAGCAGCTTAGGGGCCGGGACAGGGGAGAAAAGCCTGTTTTTT
NA,TRBJ2-7,TRBV19,TRBD1,CASSAGTGPTYEQYF,TGTGCCAGTAGTGCGGGGACAGGGCCAACCTACGAGCAGTACTTC
NA,TRBJ2-1,TRBV19,TRBD2,CASSNSGGAGHNEQFF,TGTGCCAGTAGTAACAGCGGGGGGGCCGGACACAATGAGCAGTTCTTC
once,TRBJ2-7,TRBV7-8,TRBD1,CASSAPDRRSYEQYF,TGTGCCAGCAGCGCCCCGGACAGGAGATCCTACGAGCAGTACTTC
NA,TRBJ2-3,TRBV10-1,TRBD1,CASSEGQGQGLEDTQYF,TGCGCCAGCAGTGAGGGGCAGGGACAGGGCTTGGAAGATACGCAGTATTTT
NA,TRBJ2-1,TRBV7-6,NA,CASSLSTANLNEQFF,TGTGCCAGCAGCTTAAGCACAGCTAATCTGAATGAGCAGTTCTTC
few,TRBJ1-3,TRBV4-1,NA,CASSPSTRSGSSGNTIYF,TGCGCCAGCAGCCCCTCTACCCGGAGCGGGAGCTCTGGAAACACCATATATTTT
few,TRBJ2-7,TRBV3-1/TRBV3-2,NA,CASSPSYRYEQYF,TGTGCCAGCAGCCCCTCTTATCGGTACGAGCAGTACTTC
NA,TRBJ2-1,TRBV19,TRBD1,CASSIVNRGEQFF,TGTGCCAGTAGTATAGTCAACAGGGGTGAGCAGTTCTTC
NA,TRBJ1-1,TRBV19,NA,CASSMSGNTEAFF,TGTGCCAGTAGTATGTCGGGGAACACTGAAGCTTTCTTT
few,TRBJ2-2,TRBV7-3,NA,CASSLRLAGELFF,TGTGCCAGCAGCTTACGGCTAGCCGGGGAGCTGTTTTTT
NA,TRBJ2-3,TRBV7-2,NA,CASERGGGTDTQYF,TGTGCCAGCGAGAGGGGCGGGGGCACAGATACGCAGTATTTT
NA,TRBJ1-3,TRBV4-1,TRBD1,CASSQEFLDRGRAGNTIYF,TGCGCCAGCAGCCAAGAGTTCCTTGACAGGGGAAGGGCTGGAAACACCATATATTTT